The 18 T cell receptor beta chains listed next were all sequenced from one sample in a study of regulatory T cells in long-lasting Graves disease. CDR3-region Arm-PCR and iRepertoire HTBI primers produced the TCR beta libraries. TCRdb passed the multiplex PCR reads through MiXCR, listing each CDR3 protein once. The repertoire consists of about 460,000 distinct CDR3 sequences, with about 20% occurring once and the leading ten covering about 12%. This sample's time point: persistent/refractory GD, antithyroid drugs over 5 years with positive TRAb. The TCR library used RNA extracted from PBMCs. Sequences were derived from peripheral blood mononuclear cells (PBMCs), sampled when the disease was refractory, from a patient treated with antithyroid drugs. Receptors originate from a female donor with Graves disease.

V gene TRBV10-3 combines with J gene TRBJ2-5; 11 bases line up with TRBD1. This CDR3 comprises 16 residues. The germline V gene has CDR1 ENHRY and CDR2 SYGVKD. V was pared by 3 bases and J by 5 bases, with 8 bases of the junction left unmatched. CDR3 DNA sequence: TGTGCCATCAGTGAAGTCTGGACAGGGGGCCGGGAGACCCAGTACTTC. Protein sequence: CAISEVWTGGRETQYF.

V is TRBV30 and J is TRBJ1-1, with a tentative D call TRBD1 (6 bases). Trimming took off 6 bases at V and 5 bases at J, with 16 bases between the two ends. CDR3 size: 13 residues. CDR1 is GTSNPN and CDR2 is SVGIG in the germline V gene (reference sequence). The CDR3 DNA reads TGTGCCTGCCAACAGGGAGGTGGGACTGAAGCTTTCTTT. Protein sequence: CACQQGGGTEAFF.

The V and J genes are TRBV7-8 and TRBJ2-2, with a tentative D call TRBD1 (5 bases). The V end lost 4 bases, the J end lost 0 bases, and 12 bases lay between the germline ends. The germline V gene has CDR1 SGHVS and CDR2 FQNEAQ. The CDR3 is 16 residues long. The chain's CDR3 is CASSYAEGANTGELFF. In DNA, the CDR3 is TGTGCCAGCAGCTACGCTGAAGGGGCGAACACCGGGGAGCTGTTTTTT. Together with reference TRBV7-8 and TRBJ2-2, the CDR3 gives the full variable domain: GAGVSQSPRYKVAKRGQDVALRCDPISGHVSLFWYQQALGQGPEFLTYFQNEAQLDKSGLPSDRFFAERPEGSVSTLKIQRTQQEDSAVYLCASSYAEGANTGELFFGEGSRLTVL.

Ten or more counts support this clonotype. The V call is TRBV29-1, the J call TRBJ2-7; a weak D match, TRBD1 (5 bases). Germline lookup yields CDR1 SQVTM and CDR2 ANQGSEA. With 7 bases removed from V and 5 bases from J, the gap between germline ends came to 15 bases. This CDR3 comprises 12 residues. CDR3 coding DNA: TGCAGCGCGTCAAGGGGTGGCGACGAGCAGTACTTC. The encoded protein is CSASRGGDEQYF.

This clonotype was picked up many times. The chain uses TRBV7-2 and TRBJ1-2, with a weak D call TRBD1 (6 bases). CDR3 length equals 12 residues. The germline CDR1 and CDR2 sequences are SGHTA and FQGNSA. V was trimmed by 5 bases and J by 4 bases, leaving 8 bases between them. CDR3 DNA: TGTGCCAGCAGCATACAGGGCTATGGCTACACCTTC. Translated: CASSIQGYGYTF.

The rearrangement links TRBV25-1 to TRBJ1-1; 7 bases are a match to TRBD1. The CDR3 is made up of 15 amino acids. The J segment lost 8 bases and the V segment lost 2 bases, leaving 11 bases of the junction unmatched. CDR1 and CDR2 from the germline V gene are MGHDK and SYGVNS. The CDR3 protein is CASSEPNRGAIEAFF. The CDR3 DNA reads TGTGCCAGCAGTGAACCCAACAGGGGAGCCATAGAAGCTTTCTTT.

V usage is TRBV6-1 and J usage is TRBJ2-1; 8 positions agree with TRBD2. Germline loops: CDR1 MNHNS, CDR2 SASEGT. The CDR3 spans 14 residues. The V gene end was trimmed by 8 bases and the J gene end by 4 bases; junction bases not matched to a gene: 7. The CDR3 coding sequence is TGTGCCAGCCATAGCGGGGTTACATACAATGAGCAGTTCTTC. It translates to CASHSGVTYNEQFF.

The chain employs TRBV14 and TRBJ2-7; TRBD1 matches at 9 bases. Germline trimming cut 4 bases from V and 0 bases from J; bases unmatched to any gene: 4. The CDR3 covers 15 residues. Germline loops: CDR1 SGHDN, CDR2 FVKESK. For the CDR3, the DNA is TGTGCCAGCAGCCCTTGGGACAGGGCCTCCTACGAGCAGTACTTC. It specifies CASSPWDRASYEQYF.

This clonotype was counted at least ten times. This chain joins TRBV12-3 or TRBV12-4 and TRBJ1-1; D not certain. The CDR3 runs to 13 residues. Trimming left V 6 bases short and J 3 bases short, with 11 bases between. CDR3 sequence: CASSLAEDTEAFF. CDR3 DNA: TGTGCCAGCAGCTTGGCGGAGGACACTGAAGCTTTCTTT.

Only a few counts were recorded for this clonotype. CDR3 in DNA: TGTGCCAGCAGGAAAGACAGGTACAATGAGCAGTTCTTC. It is translated as CASRKDRYNEQFF. The chain couples TRBV6-1 to TRBJ2-1, with a weak D call TRBD1 (6 bases). Germline values: CDR1 MNHNS, CDR2 SASEGT. The ends were cut back, 6 bases at V and 4 bases at J, with 10 bases in the middle. This CDR3 comprises 13 residues.

Only a few counts were recorded for this clonotype. The rearrangement joins TRBV28 to TRBJ2-1, with 8 bases identical to TRBD2. Germline lookup yields CDR1 MDHEN and CDR2 SYDVKM. V shed 7 bases and J 7 bases; nucleotides not matched to a gene: 9. The CDR3 consists of 14 residues. As DNA, the CDR3 is TGTGCCAGCAAAGACTATAGCGGGATGAATGAGCAGTTCTTC. This sequence encodes CASKDYSGMNEQFF.

This clonotype showed up just a few times. The J gene is TRBJ2-1, the V gene TRBV7-9; D possibly uses TRBD1 or TRBD2 (6 bases each). Trimming took off 7 bases at V and 8 bases at J, with 12 bases between the two ends. The germline CDR1 and CDR2 sequences are SEHNR and FQNEAQ (reference sequence). This CDR3 has 12 residues. CDR3 residues: CASIPEGDEQFF. The CDR3 DNA sequence: TGTGCCAGCATCCCGGAGGGGGATGAGCAGTTCTTC.

The J gene is TRBJ1-2, the V gene TRBV20-1; tentatively, D is TRBD1 (6 bases). V lost 5 bases and J lost 1, with 23 bases in between. This CDR3 contains 17 residues. Germline lookup yields CDR1 DFQATT and CDR2 SNEGSKA (reference sequence). The CDR3 reads CSAPTLDRLQFNYGYTF. The CDR3 bases are TGCAGTGCTCCAACCCTTGACAGGCTTCAATTTAACTATGGCTACACCTTC.

This clonotype was recorded many times. This sequence joins TRBV6-2 or TRBV6-3 and TRBJ2-7; 7 positions agree with TRBD1. Trimming took 6 bases from V and 2 from J; bases not matched to a gene: 7. The CDR3 has 14 amino acids. Germline CDR1 MNHEY, CDR2 SVGEGT. CDR3 nucleotide sequence: TGTGCCAGCAGATTGACAGGGCGAACCTACGAGCAGTACTTC. As protein: CASRLTGRTYEQYF.

This clonotype was seen a handful of times. The chain carries TRBV18 and TRBJ1-1; TRBD1 aligns across 8 bases. The CDR3 loop spans 12 amino acids. The V gene end was trimmed by 5 bases and the J gene end by 8 bases; junction bases not matched to a gene: 4. Germline CDR1 KGHSH, CDR2 LQKENI. CDR3 loop: CASSLDREEAFF. The DNA for the CDR3 is TGTGCCAGCTCATTGGACAGGGAGGAAGCTTTCTTT.

The sample holds a few counts of this clonotype. In nucleotides, the CDR3 is TGTGCCAGTAGTCCTTTAGCGGGGGGGCCGCAGTATTTT. Translating it yields CASSPLAGGPQYF. This chain connects TRBV19 to TRBJ2-3, with TRBD2 matching over 11 bases. The length of the CDR3 is 13 residues. Germline lookup yields CDR1 LNHDA and CDR2 SQIVND (reference sequence). The trim removed 5 bases at V and 10 bases at J, leaving 5 bases unmatched. The whole variable domain, filled in from reference TRBV19 and TRBJ2-3, reads DGGITQSPKYLFRKEGQNVTLSCEQNLNHDAMYWYRQDPGQGLRLIYYSQIVNDFQKGDIAEGYSVSREKKESFPLTVTSAQKNPTAFYLCASSPLAGGPQYFGPGTRLTVL.

This clonotype has only one observation. This sequence joins TRBV30 and TRBJ1-5; D is possibly TRBD1 (6 bases). Trimming took 7 bases from V and 2 from J, leaving 9 bases between them. The CDR3 length is 12 residues. Germline V CDR1 and CDR2: GTSNPN, SVGIG (reference sequence). CDR3 sequence: CAYSGGNQPQHF. CDR3 bases: TGTGCCTATTCAGGGGGCAATCAGCCCCAGCATTTT.

This clonotype was observed a few times. The chain employs TRBV4-1 and TRBJ2-5, with TRBD1 matching 9 bases. After removal of 3 bases from V and 5 bases from J, the junction contained 7 bases not matched to a gene. Germline lookup yields CDR1 MGHRA and CDR2 YSYEKL. This CDR3 is built from 15 residues. CDR3 loop: CASSHFTGGRETQYF. In DNA, the CDR3 is TGCGCCAGCAGCCACTTCACAGGGGGCAGGGAGACCCAGTACTTC.